The 21 T cell receptor beta chains given below trace back to one sample, sequenced in a study of cytomegalovirus exposure and HLA in healthy donors. Primers for the PCR totalled 60 Vbeta and 13 Jbeta. Clones were read by immunoSEQ multiplex PCR, and TCRdb kept only the in-frame ones, dropping some. The data contain 100,000 or so clones, about 16% of them singletons. The sample taken for sequencing was PBMCs. The receptor set was obtained from a female donor in good health and CMV-seronegative.

This clone was counted between two and nine times. CDR3 nucleotides: TGTGCCAGCAGCTTGGGACCGGGGGCCGGGGAGCTGTTTTTT. It yields the protein CASSLGPGAGELFF. The gene calls are TRBV5-6 and TRBJ2-2; possible D gene TRBD2, 6 bases. Per germline, CDR1 SGHDT and CDR2 YYEEEE. The CDR3 sequence is 14 residues long. V was clipped by 0 bases and J by 6 bases, with 9 bases between them.

In its sample, this clone was seen a few times. The chain has TRBV27 and TRBJ2-5, with a tentative D call TRBD2 (6 bases). The CDR3 extends over 13 amino acids. Deletions cut 3 bases from V and 5 bases from J, with 10 bases between. Germline loops: CDR1 MNHEY, CDR2 SMNVEV (reference sequence). Here the CDR3 reads CASSFGGRETQYF. The DNA for the CDR3 is TGTGCCAGCAGTTTCGGGGGTAGGGAGACCCAGTACTTC.

The gene calls are TRBV11-2 and TRBJ2-1, with D tentatively TRBD1 (6 bases). V lost 4 bases and J lost 0, with 7 bases in between. Germline CDR1 reads SGHAT; CDR2 reads FQNNGV. The CDR3 has 14 residues. CDR3: CASSSRGSYNEQFF. The DNA of the CDR3 is TGTGCCAGCAGCTCCAGGGGCTCCTACAATGAGCAGTTCTTC.

This clone turned up a few times. The rearrangement uses TRBV5-4 and TRBJ2-7; D perhaps matches TRBD2 (8 bases). V was shortened by 0 bases and J by 3 bases, with 13 bases between the two germline ends. The CDR3 extends over 15 amino acids. Germline V lookup: CDR1 SGHNT, CDR2 YYREEE (reference sequence). The chain's CDR3 is CASSLDGRGLYEQYF. CDR3 DNA sequence: TGTGCCAGCAGCTTGGACGGGAGGGGGCTCTACGAGCAGTACTTC. The full variable domain, with the rest looked up from reference TRBV5-4 and TRBJ2-7, is ETGVTQSPTHLIKTRGQQVTLRCSSQSGHNTVSWYQQALGQGPQFIFQYYREEENGRGNFPPRFSGLQFPNYSSELNVNALELDDSALYLCASSLDGRGLYEQYFGPGTRLTVT.

The chain joins TRBV10-3 to TRBJ1-2, with a weak D call TRBD1 (5 bases). Trimming removed 2 bases at V and 2 bases at J, with 9 bases between. This CDR3 spans 14 amino acids. Per germline, CDR1 ENHRY and CDR2 SYGVKD. The CDR3 region has the DNA TGTGCCATCAGTGAGGGGGGGGGAAACTATGGCTACACCTTC. As protein: CAISEGGGNYGYTF.

This clone was counted between two and nine times. The chain carries TRBV27 and TRBJ1-6, with 7 positions matching TRBD1. V gave up 5 bases and J gave up 7 bases; unmatched junction bases: 11. The length of the CDR3 is 16 residues. CDR1 is MNHEY and CDR2 is SMNVEV in the germline V gene (reference sequence). CDR3 loop: CASSLTGVPGNSPLHF. The CDR3, as DNA: TGTGCCAGCAGTCTTACAGGGGTTCCCGGGAATTCACCCCTCCACTTT.

The chain has TRBV5-5 and TRBJ1-2; D gene unclear. The CDR3 spans 13 residues. Germline V gene lookup returns CDR1 SGHKS and CDR2 YYEKEE (reference sequence). The V and J ends lost 0 bases and 0 bases respectively, with 3 bases between them. The CDR3 DNA reads TGTGCCAGCAGCTTGGCGGCTAACTATGGCTACACCTTC. Translated: CASSLAANYGYTF.

The J gene is TRBJ2-3, the V gene TRBV29-1; D may be TRBD2 (6 bases). Germline V gene data show CDR1 as SQVTM and CDR2 as ANQGSEA. With 8 bases removed from V and 2 bases from J, the gap between germline ends came to 20 bases. There are 15 residues in the CDR3. The CDR3 DNA follows: TGCAGCCACTCAAACAGGAGGGTCGTCACAGATACGCAGTATTTT. Protein product: CSHSNRRVVTDTQYF.

V and J are TRBV11-2 and TRBJ2-7; 12 positions match TRBD2. Trimming removed 5 bases from V and 4 bases from J; junction bases left unmatched: 6. This CDR3 spans 15 amino acids. CDR1 and CDR2 from the germline V gene are SGHAT and FQNNGV. The CDR3 DNA is TGTGCCAGCAGCGGGGGACTAGCGGGCGGATACGAGCAGTACTTC. Translation: CASSGGLAGGYEQYF.

This chain links TRBV11-1 with TRBJ2-2; D gene unclear. Trimming removed 3 bases at V and 4 bases at J, with 3 bases between. The germline V gene encodes CDR1 SGHAT and CDR2 FQDESV (reference sequence). The CDR3 has 12 residues. CDR3 sequence: CASSFSTGELFF. Written as DNA, the CDR3 is TGTGCCAGCAGCTTTAGCACCGGGGAGCTGTTTTTT.

This clone has only a few counts. The chain employs TRBV5-4 and TRBJ1-2, with TRBD1 matching 9 bases. Unmatched junction bases numbered 4, after V lost 0 bases and J lost 4 bases. The germline V gene encodes CDR1 SGHNT and CDR2 YYREEE (reference sequence). The CDR3 spans 15 residues. The DNA of the CDR3 is TGTGCCAGCAGCTTGGCTACAGGGGGCAGCTATGGCTACACCTTC. It specifies CASSLATGGSYGYTF.

Only a few counts were recorded for this clone. The rearrangement uses TRBV29-1 and TRBJ2-7, with 10 bases aligning to TRBD1. The length of the CDR3 is 14 residues. The V gene's germline CDR1 is SQVTM and CDR2 ANQGSEA. With V trimmed by 4 bases and J by 6 bases, 9 bases remained unmatched. The CDR3 nucleotides are TGCAGCGTTGGGAAAGGGACAGGGGTCAGCGAGCAGTACTTC. This sequence encodes CSVGKGTGVSEQYF.

V gene TRBV7-2 combines with J gene TRBJ2-7, with D tentatively TRBD1 (5 bases). The V end lost 1 base, the J end lost 6 bases, and 7 bases lay between the germline ends. The CDR3 spans 12 residues. Germline CDR1 and CDR2: SGHTA and FQGNSA. The CDR3 nucleotides read TGTGCCAGCAGCTTAGATAGGGGCGAGCAGTACTTC. Protein sequence: CASSLDRGEQYF. The whole variable domain, remainder taken from reference TRBV7-2 and TRBJ2-7, is GAGVSQSPSNKVTEKGKDVELRCDPISGHTALYWYRQSLGQGLEFLIYFQGNSAPDKSGLPSDRFSAERTGGSVSTLTIQRTQQEDSAVYLCASSLDRGEQYFGPGTRLTVT.

This clone was counted only a few times. The genes are TRBV4-3 and TRBJ1-5; 8 bases match TRBD1. The V gene end was trimmed by 2 bases and the J gene end by 5 bases; junction bases not matched to a gene: 8. Per germline, CDR1 LGHNA and CDR2 YSLEER. CDR3 size: 16 residues. The CDR3 bases are TGCGCCAGCAGCCAACAAATTGGACAGGGATATCAGCCCCAGCATTTT. This encodes CASSQQIGQGYQPQHF.

Only a few counts were recorded for this clone. The chain carries TRBV2 and TRBJ2-5, with 10 nucleotides matching TRBD1. This CDR3 spans 15 amino acids. Losses at the gene ends were 2 bases for V and 3 bases for J; bases not matched to a gene: 3. Germline CDR1 SNHLY, CDR2 FYNNEI. The CDR3: CASSERTGGKETQYF. The CDR3 coding sequence is TGTGCCAGCAGTGAAAGGACAGGGGGTAAAGAGACCCAGTACTTC.

This clone has more than one count but fewer than ten. V gene TRBV18 combines with J gene TRBJ2-1, with D possibly matching TRBD2 (6 bases). Germline-derived CDR1 and CDR2 are KGHSH and LQKENI. V was cut by 5 bases and J by 2 bases, with 22 bases left in between. CDR3 size: 18 residues. The CDR3 protein is CASSSSTRLVGPYNEQFF. For the CDR3, the DNA is TGTGCCAGCTCATCCTCAACGAGACTAGTAGGCCCCTACAATGAGCAGTTCTTC. Filled out from reference TRBV18 and TRBJ2-1, the complete variable domain reads NAGVMQNPRHLVRRRGQEARLRCSPMKGHSHVYWYRQLPEEGLKFMVYLQKENIIDESGMPKERFSAEFPKEGPSILRIQQVVRGDSAAYFCASSSSTRLVGPYNEQFFGPGTRLTVL.

The V call is TRBV5-5, the J call TRBJ2-1, with 7 bases lining up with TRBD2. There are 15 residues in the CDR3. V was clipped by 4 bases and J by 8 bases; unmatched bases: 12. From germline, CDR1 is SGHKS and CDR2 YYEKEE (reference sequence). Written as DNA, the CDR3 is TGTGCCAGCAGCCCCCTTCTGCGGGAGTTGTATGAGCAGTTCTTC. Translating gives CASSPLLRELYEQFF.

The gene calls are TRBV6-1 and TRBJ1-1; 7 nucleotides line up with TRBD1. Germline V gene lookup returns CDR1 MNHNS and CDR2 SASEGT. V shed 9 bases, J shed 5 bases, and the junction held 6 bases outside the gene matches. The CDR3 length is 12 residues. CDR3 nucleotide sequence: TGTGCCAGTCTACAGGGGATTACTGAAGCTTTCTTT. This codes for CASLQGITEAFF.

This clone was seen a few times. This rearrangement joins TRBV2 to TRBJ1-2, with a tentative D call TRBD1 (6 bases). V was pared by 7 bases and J by 6 bases, with 18 bases between. There are 14 residues in the CDR3. Germline-derived CDR1 and CDR2 are SNHLY and FYNNEI. This CDR3 is CASIGPGENHGYTF. The CDR3 DNA reads as TGTGCCAGCATAGGGCCAGGGGAAAACCATGGCTACACCTTC.

V gene TRBV7-8 combines with J gene TRBJ1-1; D is possibly TRBD1 (6 bases). Per germline, CDR1 SGHVS and CDR2 FQNEAQ. Trimming cost V 5 bases and J 5 bases, with 15 bases left between them. The CDR3 is 14 residues long. CDR3 DNA: TGTGCCAGCAGCCACCGACAGGTGTCTACTGAAGCTTTCTTT. Residues: CASSHRQVSTEAFF.

CDR3 DNA sequence: TGTGCCAGCAGTTCTCCTGGACAGCCCGCAGATACGCAGTATTTT. Its protein product is CASSSPGQPADTQYF. This chain uses TRBV6-5 with TRBJ2-3; the D gene is possibly TRBD1 (6 bases). Per germline, CDR1 MNHEY and CDR2 SVGAGI. The CDR3 runs 15 residues. Trimming shortened V by 4 bases and J by 4 bases, and 15 bases separated the two germline ends.